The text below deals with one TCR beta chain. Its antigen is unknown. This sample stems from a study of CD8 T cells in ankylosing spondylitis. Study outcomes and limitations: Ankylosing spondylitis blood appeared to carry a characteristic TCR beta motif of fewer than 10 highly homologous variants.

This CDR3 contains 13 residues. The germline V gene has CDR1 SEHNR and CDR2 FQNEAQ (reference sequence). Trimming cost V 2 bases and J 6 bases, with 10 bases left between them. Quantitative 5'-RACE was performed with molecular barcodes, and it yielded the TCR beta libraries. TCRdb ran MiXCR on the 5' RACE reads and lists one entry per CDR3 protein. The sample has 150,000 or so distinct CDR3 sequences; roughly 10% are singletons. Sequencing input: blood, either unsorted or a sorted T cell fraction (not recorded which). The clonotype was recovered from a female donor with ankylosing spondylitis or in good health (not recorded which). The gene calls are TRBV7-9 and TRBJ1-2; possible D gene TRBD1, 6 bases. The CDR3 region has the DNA TGTGCCAGCAGCTTAAGAACAGGGAATGGCTACACCTTC. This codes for CASSLRTGNGYTF.